These 5 T cell receptor beta chains came from one sample sequenced in a study of blood T cell repertoires in COVID-19. The assay was immunoSEQ multiplex PCR, and TCRdb's table has in-frame clones only and misses some. The data contain under 75,000 clones, about three quarters of them singletons. Sequencing was carried out using peripheral blood. These receptors were taken from a woman of 80 years or more with acute or convalescent COVID-19.

The rearrangement uses TRBV12-3 or TRBV12-4 and TRBJ1-1; possible D gene TRBD1, 5 bases. The V end lost 2 bases, the J end lost 4 bases, and 8 bases lay between the germline ends. The CDR3 totals 13 residues. The CDR3 DNA follows: TGTGCCAGCAGTTTACTGGGGGGCACTGAAGCTTTCTTT. Protein product: CASSLLGGTEAFF.

V and J are TRBV28 and TRBJ2-5; TRBD2 is a possible D gene (6 bases). V dropped 7 bases and J dropped 10 bases, with 16 bases sitting between them. The germline V gene encodes CDR1 MDHEN and CDR2 SYDVKM. The CDR3 extends over 12 amino acids. The CDR3 reads CASTRGGGIQYF. CDR3 DNA: TGTGCCAGCACCCGGGGCGGAGGGATCCAGTACTTC.

J is TRBJ2-1 and V is TRBV3-1 (or the pseudogene TRBV3-2); no definite D call. V lost 0 bases, J lost 6 bases, and 9 bases lay in between. The CDR3 extends over 14 amino acids. From germline, CDR1 is LGHDT and CDR2 YNNKEL (reference sequence). The CDR3 coding sequence is TGTGCCAGCAGCCAAGATATCCTACTCAATGAGCAGTTCTTC. The encoded protein is CASSQDILLNEQFF.

This clone was seen once. The rearrangement joins TRBV7-3 to TRBJ2-3; 11 bases agree with TRBD2. CDR3 length equals 17 residues. The V gene's germline CDR1 is SGHTA and CDR2 FQGTGA. After removal of 2 bases from V and 4 bases from J, the junction contained 8 bases not matched to a gene. The DNA of the CDR3 is TGTGCCAGCAGCTTAGGACAGCTAGCGGGAGGCGCAGATACGCAGTATTTT. Amino acid sequence: CASSLGQLAGGADTQYF.

The count of this clone is one. The V gene is TRBV28, the J gene TRBJ1-5; no clear D gene. Trimming removed 4 bases at V and 9 bases at J, with 7 bases between. Per the germline V gene, CDR1 is MDHEN and CDR2 is SYDVKM. CDR3 size: 11 residues. As DNA, the CDR3 is TGTGCCAGCAGTTCTCCCTGGCCCCAGCATTTT. Its protein is CASSSPWPQHF.